This T cell receptor beta chain was observed in a study of T cells after yellow fever vaccination (dated by TCRdb to about 2019). Looking at the study overall: Libraries from fractions with low cell numbers were prepared with the SMART-Seq v4 Ultra Low Input RNA kit. Two healthy male donors, one aged 18 to 30 and one aged 30 to 40 years, made up the cohort. Blood was collected at multiple timepoints before and after primary and secondary immunization, and bulk PBMC replicates and cell subsets were isolated. Bulk TCR alpha and beta repertoires were sequenced longitudinally to track T-cell clones before and after primary and booster YFV17D yellow fever vaccination. Overall study results and their limits: The secondary T-cell response was weaker than the primary response but faster, peaking on day 5 instead of day 15. Most clones expanded after primary vaccination were re-detected after the booster (almost 98% of CD4 and around nine tenths of CD8), suggesting broad memory maintenance. Because only a couple of donors were included in the study, the extent to which the findings can be generalized is limited. Because abundant contaminating clonotypes from the bulk population could be contained in FACS-sorted repertoires, computational filtering was required. A small share of clonotypes occurred in both CD4 and CD8 compartments, likely arising from convergent recombination.

The sample's treatment or condition label is to be understood as: live attenuated yellow fever vaccine strain. PBMCs were isolated from peripheral blood using a standard Ficoll-Paque protocol. Dynabeads CD4 and CD8 positive selection kits were used to isolate CD4 and CD8 T-cell fractions. TriZol was used to extract RNA from bulk PBMCs, from CD4 and CD8 fractions, and from dextramer-positive and dextramer-negative fractions. The data were produced on an Illumina NovaSeq 6000. TCR cDNA was synthesized by 5'RACE template switching, through which a universal primer site and unique molecular identifiers were introduced. Priming of cDNA synthesis was performed from both the TCR alpha and TCR beta constant segments. Two PCR steps were used to amplify libraries, with sample barcodes and sequencing adapters being added in the second step. Sequencing of libraries was done on Illumina HiSeq 2500 (2x100 bp) or NovaSeq (2x150 bp). Turning to the authors' computational methods: MIGEC handled demultiplexing of reads and collapsing into UMI consensus sequences, while MiXCR performed V(D)J alignment. Clonotypes responding to the vaccine were identified with edgeR on replicate PBMC samples, with the criteria of FDR below 0.01 and a log2 fold change above 5 up to day 15. Each bulk clonotype received a CD4 or CD8 identity based on whether the sequenced CD4 or CD8 repertoire contained that clonotype at higher abundance. TCRdb handled the public reads itself, with Q25 trimming in fastp and clone calling in MiXCR, and kept productive beta chains. Here each entry gathers all rows of one CDR3 protein and keeps the most common genes and DNA. What appears here as the V and J calls and clone size reflects TCRdb's work, not the paper's. Recorded for this sample are 150,000 to 200,000 distinct CDR3 sequences; around 9% of them occurred a single time. Roughly 36% of the sample belongs to the ten largest clones.

On this clonotype itself: The antigen it recognizes is unknown. Nothing much larger sits one base from this clone, and base qualities are not available.

V is reduced by 1 base and J by 0 bases, leaving a spacing of 18 bases between them. The CDR3 numbers 19 residues from cysteine through phenylalanine. The only DNA kept is the CDR3, 57 bases in frame from the first base. CDR1 and CDR2 are read off the germline V gene (reference sequence) as MNHEY and SMNVEV. The receptor was isolated from a man younger than 30 who received the YFV17D yellow fever vaccine. The chain is made from TRBV27 and TRBJ2-2, and the D gene may be TRBD2, 5 bases matching. This sample comprised CD8+ T cells sorted from PBMCs, obtained 45 days after the yellow fever booster vaccination. CDR3 loop: CASSLWGMARAANTGELFF. The DNA sequence is as follows: TGTGCCAGCAGTTTATGGGGTATGGCGCGAGCGGCGAACACCGGGGAGCTGTTTTTT.